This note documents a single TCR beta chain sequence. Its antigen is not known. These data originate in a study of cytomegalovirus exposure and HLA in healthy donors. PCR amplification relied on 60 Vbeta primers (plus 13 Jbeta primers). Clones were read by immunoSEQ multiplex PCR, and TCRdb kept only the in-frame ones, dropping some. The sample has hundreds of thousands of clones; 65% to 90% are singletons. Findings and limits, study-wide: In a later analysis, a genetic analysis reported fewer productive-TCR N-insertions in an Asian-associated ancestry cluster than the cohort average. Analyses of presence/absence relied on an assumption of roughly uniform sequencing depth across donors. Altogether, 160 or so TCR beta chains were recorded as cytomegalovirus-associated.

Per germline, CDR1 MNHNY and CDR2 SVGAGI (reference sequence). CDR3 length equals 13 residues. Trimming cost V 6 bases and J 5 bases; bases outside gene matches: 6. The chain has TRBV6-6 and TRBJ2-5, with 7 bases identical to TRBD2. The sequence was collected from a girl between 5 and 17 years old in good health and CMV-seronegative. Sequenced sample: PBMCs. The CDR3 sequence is CASRTLASETQYF. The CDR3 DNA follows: TGTGCCAGCAGAACACTAGCGTCCGAGACCCAGTACTTC.